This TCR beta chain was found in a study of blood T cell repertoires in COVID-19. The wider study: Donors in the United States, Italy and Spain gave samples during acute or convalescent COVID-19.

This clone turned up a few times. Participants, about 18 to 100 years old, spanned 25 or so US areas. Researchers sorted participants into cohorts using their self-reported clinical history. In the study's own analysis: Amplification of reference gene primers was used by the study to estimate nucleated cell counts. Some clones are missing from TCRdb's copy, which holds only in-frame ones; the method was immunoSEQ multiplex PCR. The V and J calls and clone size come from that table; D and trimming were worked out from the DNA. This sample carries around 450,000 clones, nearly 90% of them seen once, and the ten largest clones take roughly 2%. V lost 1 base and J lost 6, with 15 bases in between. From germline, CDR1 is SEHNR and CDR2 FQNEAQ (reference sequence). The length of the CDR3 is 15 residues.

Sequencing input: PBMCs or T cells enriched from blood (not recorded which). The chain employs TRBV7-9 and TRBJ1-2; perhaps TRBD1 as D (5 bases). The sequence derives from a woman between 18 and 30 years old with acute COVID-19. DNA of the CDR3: TGTGCCAGCAGCTTAGGAATAGTCAGGGATAATGGCTACACCTTC. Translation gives CASSLGIVRDNGYTF.